This is a list of T cell receptor beta chains from one sample in a study of beta chain features in type 1 diabetes. Here immunoSEQ multiplex PCR was the method, and the copy in TCRdb shows in-frame clones only, minus some. The profile shows 640,000 or so clones, roughly 13% of them singletons. What was sequenced was naive CD4+ T cells from blood. The receptors come from a man younger than 30 with type 1 diabetes. CDR3s include the opening cysteine and the closing phenylalanine or tryptophan. Fields, in order: clone size, J gene, D gene, V gene, CDR3 protein, CDR3 DNA. The D gene is left open where the match is weak. Some rows mark clone size as missing; the rest say once, few, many or name a class of expanded clone.

. | TRBJ1-4 | . | TRBV19 | CASRPVERRGEKLFF | TGTGCCAGTCGACCGGTAGAGCGACGTGGTGAAAAACTGTTTTTT
few | TRBJ2-5 | TRBD1 | TRBV5-1 | CASSFGQAEETQYF | TGCGCCAGCAGCTTCGGACAGGCAGAGGAGACCCAGTACTTC
few | TRBJ2-7 | . | TRBV7-2 | CASSLVGQLLLTYEQYF | TGTGCCAGCAGCTTAGTAGGACAGTTACTCTTAACCTACGAGCAGTACTTC
few | TRBJ1-4 | TRBD1 | TRBV13 | CASSLGGGGDEKLFF | TGTGCCAGCAGCTTAGGTGGAGGGGGCGATGAAAAACTGTTTTTT
. | TRBJ2-3 | . | TRBV9 | CASSGQGGDTQYF | TGTGCCAGCAGCGGACAGGGAGGAGATACGCAGTATTTT
few | TRBJ2-1 | TRBD2 | TRBV6-5 | CASSPGLINEQFF | TGTGCCAGCAGCCCGGGACTAATCAATGAGCAGTTCTTC
. | TRBJ1-6 | . | TRBV19 | CATQTNNSPLHF | TGTGCCACCCAGACCAATAATTCACCCCTCCACTTT
. | TRBJ2-7 | TRBD1 | TRBV12-5 | CASGPRRGNMGEQYF | TGTGCTAGTGGCCCCCGCAGGGGGAATATGGGCGAGCAGTACTTC
few | TRBJ2-3 | TRBD2 | TRBV5-4 | CASSYGLAGGGDTQYF | TGTGCCAGCAGCTACGGACTAGCGGGGGGCGGAGATACGCAGTATTTT
few | TRBJ1-2 | . | TRBV11-3 | CASSLGGGDTSYGYTF | TGTGCCAGCAGCTTGGGAGGGGGAGATACTTCCTATGGCTACACCTTC
few | TRBJ1-4 | . | TRBV4-1 | CASSQGVGRRKATNEKLFF | TGCGCCAGCAGCCAAGGAGTTGGCAGGAGGAAAGCAACTAATGAAAAACTGTTTTTT
. | TRBJ2-7 | . | TRBV9 | CASSAPPHFTAYEQYF | TGTGCCAGCAGCGCCCCACCCCACTTTACCGCCTACGAGCAGTACTTC
. | TRBJ2-2 | . | TRBV7-7 | CASSRELNTGELFF | TGTGCCAGCAGCCGCGAACTAAACACCGGGGAGCTGTTTTTT
. | TRBJ1-1 | . | TRBV20-1 | CSATDVTEAFF | TGCAGTGCCACGGACGTCACTGAAGCTTTCTTT
. | TRBJ2-7 | TRBD1 | TRBV5-8 | CASSLVSGTGFLDEQYF | TGTGCCAGCAGCTTGGTATCAGGGACAGGGTTTCTCGACGAGCAGTACTTC
few | TRBJ2-1 | . | TRBV7-9 | CASSGRNGREQFF | TGTGCCAGCAGCGGCAGGAACGGCCGCGAGCAGTTCTTC
few | TRBJ1-2 | . | TRBV2 | CASSPGGYGYTF | TGTGCCAGCAGCCCGGGGGGCTATGGCTACACCTTC
. | TRBJ1-1 | TRBD1 | TRBV11-2 | CASSVTGTVAFF | TGTGCCAGCAGCGTAACCGGGACAGTGGCTTTCTTT
few | TRBJ1-1 | . | TRBV30 | CAWSHPGTHMNTEAFF | TGTGCCTGGAGTCATCCCGGGACACACATGAACACTGAAGCTTTCTTT
. | TRBJ2-7 | . | TRBV21-1 | CASKKDTAAYEQYF | TGTGCCAGCAAAAAGGACACCGCAGCCTACGAGCAGTACTTC
few | TRBJ2-4 | . | TRBV18 | CASSPTPQGLGGNIQYF | TGTGCCAGCTCACCGACCCCCCAGGGGTTGGGGGGAAACATTCAGTACTTC
. | TRBJ1-1 | . | TRBV29-1 | CSVGGARFSRSLDEAFF | TGCAGCGTGGGGGGGGCGCGGTTCAGTAGGTCGCTGGACGAAGCTTTCTTT
. | TRBJ2-1 | TRBD1 | TRBV15 | CATSRVGQGRNEQFF | TGTGCCACCAGCAGAGTGGGACAGGGAAGGAATGAGCAGTTCTTC
few | TRBJ1-2 | . | TRBV29-1 | CSVEGGQGTDYGYTF | TGCAGCGTTGAGGGGGGGCAGGGTACCGACTATGGCTACACCTTC
. | TRBJ1-2 | . | TRBV5-4 | CASTNTSAYGYTF | TGTGCCAGCACCAACACATCTGCCTATGGCTACACCTTC
. | TRBJ2-6 | TRBD2 | TRBV29-1 | CSVEGLAGNSGANVLTF | TGCAGCGTTGAGGGACTAGCGGGAAACTCTGGGGCCAACGTCCTGACTTTC
. | TRBJ1-1 | . | TRBV30 | CAWIPFSGTEAFF | TGTGCCTGGATCCCTTTTTCGGGGACTGAAGCTTTCTTT
. | TRBJ2-7 | . | TRBV28 | CASSLVGNEQYF | TGTGCCAGCAGTTTAGTGGGGAACGAGCAGTACTTC
. | TRBJ1-1 | . | TRBV4-1 | CASSQGHYGGSAEAFF | TGCGCCAGCAGCCAAGGCCATTATGGGGGGTCCGCTGAAGCTTTCTTT
few | TRBJ2-7 | TRBD1 | TRBV11-2 | CASSLGTGDLQYF | TGTGCCAGCAGCTTAGGGACAGGGGATTTGCAGTACTTC